These 20 T cell receptor beta chains were sequenced from one sample in a study of blood T cells in healthy people across ages. It was with a sample-barcoded 5' primer and a J-beta primer mix that a second PCR of roughly 7 to 12 cycles was run. TCRdb passed the 5' RACE reads through MiXCR, listing each CDR3 protein once. The sample comprises 1 million to 1.2 million distinct CDR3 sequences, under 40% of which are singletons, and under 15% rests with the top ten. Source material: blood. The origin of the receptors is a man between 18 and 29 years old in good health.

With regard to this clonotype: At one end, the junction sequence differs from germline, possibly due to a read error. The CDR3 sequence: CAGSLAAEWYGYTF. The CDR3 region has the DNA TGCGCCGGCAGCTTGGCTGCCGAGTGGTATGGCTACACCTTC. The chain links TRBV5-1 to TRBJ1-2; D is uncertain. This CDR3 region has 14 residues. Per the germline V gene, CDR1 is SGHRS and CDR2 is YFSETQ.

The chain employs TRBV4-1 and TRBJ2-3; D gene unclear. Trimming pared 0 bases from V and 0 bases from J, leaving 7 bases between. This CDR3 is 15 amino acids long. Germline CDR1 and CDR2: MGHRA and YSYEKL. The CDR3 protein is CASSQDATSTDTQYF. CDR3 sequence (DNA): TGCGCCAGCAGCCAAGATGCGACTAGCACAGATACGCAGTATTTT.

V gene TRBV27 combines with J gene TRBJ2-4; 7 nucleotides agree with TRBD1. The DNA end favors TRBJ2-7, so the J call may be wrong. Germline values: CDR1 MNHEY, CDR2 SMNVEV (reference sequence). This CDR3 has 14 residues. CDR3 protein: CASRDRIKSYEQYF. CDR3 sequence (DNA): TGTGCCAGCAGGGACAGGATTAAGTCCTACGAGCAGTACTTC.

The rearrangement links TRBV12-3 or TRBV12-4 to TRBJ1-5, with D uncertain. The CDR3 loop spans 14 amino acids. The V gene lost 6 bases and the J gene lost 7 bases, with 16 bases spanning the gap. The CDR3 nucleotides are TGTGCCAGCAGCCCCGAGGGAGATGACCAGCCCCAGCATTTT. As protein: CASSPEGDDQPQHF.

The chain carries TRBV6-4 and TRBJ1-2, with a weak D call TRBD1 (6 bases). V was pared by 6 bases and J by 8 bases, with 19 bases between. The CDR3 is made up of 14 amino acids. Germline assignment: CDR1 MRHNA and CDR2 SNTAGT. The CDR3 spells CASRGPWGAKGYTF. CDR3 coding DNA: TGTGCCAGCAGGGGCCCTTGGGGGGCTAAAGGCTACACCTTC.

A note on this clonotype: At one end the junction does not follow the germline gene, possibly because of a read error. This rearrangement joins TRBV12-3 or TRBV12-4 to TRBJ1-2; no firm D call. The CDR3 length is 13 residues. CDR3 DNA: TGTGCCAGCAGGTTAGGGAATATCTATGGCTACACCTTC. It yields the protein CASRLGNIYGYTF.

V and J are TRBV5-1 and TRBJ1-6, with D possibly TRBD1 on 5 matching bases. Germline loops: CDR1 SGHRS, CDR2 YFSETQ. The CDR3 totals 15 residues. V gave up 0 bases and J gave up 9 bases, with 13 bases separating them. The CDR3: CASSLASTDGSPLHF. Written as DNA, the CDR3 is TGCGCCAGCAGCTTGGCGTCGACAGACGGTTCACCCCTCCACTTT.

The chain combines TRBV7-8 with TRBJ1-5; the D gene is possibly TRBD1 (5 bases). With 2 bases removed from V and 2 bases from J, the gap between germline ends came to 10 bases. The CDR3 extends over 15 amino acids. Per the germline V gene, CDR1 is SGHVS and CDR2 is FQNEAQ. Written as DNA, the CDR3 is TGTGCCAGCAGCTTATGGGTAGGGGGCAATCAGCCCCAGCATTTT. Translation: CASSLWVGGNQPQHF. Based on the CDR3 plus reference TRBV7-8 and TRBJ1-5, the full variable domain is GAGVSQSPRYKVAKRGQDVALRCDPISGHVSLFWYQQALGQGPEFLTYFQNEAQLDKSGLPSDRFFAERPEGSVSTLKIQRTQQEDSAVYLCASSLWVGGNQPQHFGDGTRLSIL.

This clonotype was found a few times. The chain is built from TRBV20-1 and TRBJ1-2, with TRBD1 as a possible D gene (5 bases). V lost 3 bases to trimming and J lost 0 bases, with 11 bases between them. The CDR3 sequence is 14 residues long. From germline, CDR1 is DFQATT and CDR2 SNEGSKA (reference sequence). This CDR3 is CSARHPGTNYGYTF. Here the CDR3 DNA reads TGCAGTGCTAGGCATCCAGGGACTAACTATGGCTACACCTTC.

The sample holds one count of this clonotype. The chain recombines TRBV5-1 with TRBJ1-1; D call uncertain. This CDR3 is 13 amino acids long. V was pared by 0 bases and J by 4 bases, with 7 bases between. Per the germline V gene, CDR1 is SGHRS and CDR2 is YFSETQ. CDR3 coding DNA: TGCGCCAGCAGCTTGGCGTGGAGCACTGAAGCTTTCTTT. This sequence encodes CASSLAWSTEAFF.

The rearrangement joins TRBV9 to TRBJ2-4; D is perhaps TRBD1 or TRBD2 (5 bases each). TRBJ2-7 explains the end of the DNA better; the J call may be wrong. The germline gives CDR1 SGDLS, CDR2 YYNGEE. The CDR3 spans 14 residues. The CDR3 DNA follows: TGTGCCAGCAGCGGCCGGGACGGCTTCTACGAGCAGTACTTC. Translation: CASSGRDGFYEQYF.

The rearrangement uses TRBV12-3 or TRBV12-4 and TRBJ1-2, with D perhaps matching TRBD1 (5 bases). V was trimmed by 3 bases and J by 8 bases, leaving 16 bases between them. The CDR3 covers 14 residues. The chain's CDR3 is CASSLGVFSGGYTF. The CDR3 nucleotides read TGTGCCAGCAGTTTGGGGGTTTTCTCTGGAGGCTACACCTTC.

The gene calls are TRBV20-1 and TRBJ2-6; 8 bases match TRBD2. The V gene's germline CDR1 is DFQATT and CDR2 SNEGSKA (reference sequence). J lost 1 base, V lost 6 bases, and 11 bases had no gene match. CDR3 length equals 17 residues. The CDR3 region has the DNA TGCAGTGCACCGGGACTAGGGCATGTGTCTGGGGCCAACGTCCTGACTTTC. Translating it yields CSAPGLGHVSGANVLTF.

This rearrangement joins TRBV27 to TRBJ2-7; 7 nucleotides line up with TRBD2. Germline V CDR1 and CDR2: MNHEY, SMNVEV (reference sequence). This CDR3 is built from 15 residues. V shed 3 bases, J shed 7 bases, and the junction held 12 bases outside the gene matches. The CDR3 nucleotides are TGTGCCAGCAGTTTTGAGGCGGGAGTAAACAATGAGCAGTACTTC. Its translation: CASSFEAGVNNEQYF.

This clonotype was counted many times. This chain uses TRBV5-1 with TRBJ1-1; 8 nucleotides match TRBD1. Looked up from germline, CDR1 is SGHRS and CDR2 is YFSETQ. The CDR3 contains 14 residues. V shed 4 bases and J 5 bases; nucleotides not matched to a gene: 7. The CDR3 spells CASSPDRVGTEAFF. Here the CDR3 DNA reads TGCGCCAGCAGCCCGGACAGGGTCGGGACTGAAGCTTTCTTT.

This clonotype was found many times. The chain links TRBV5-1 to TRBJ2-3, with D possibly TRBD1 on 6 matching bases. V was pared by 2 bases and J by 0 bases, with 10 bases between. This CDR3 has 15 amino acids. CDR1 is SGHRS and CDR2 is YFSETQ in the germline V gene. CDR3 sequence: CASSLGGRSTDTQYF. The CDR3, as DNA: TGCGCCAGCAGCTTAGGGGGAAGGAGCACAGATACGCAGTATTTT.

This clonotype was counted ten times or more. The chain is built from TRBV3-1 and TRBJ2-3, with TRBD2 matching 10 bases. Unmatched junction bases numbered 10, after V lost 5 bases and J lost 2 bases. This CDR3 comprises 17 residues. CDR1 and CDR2 (germline): LGHDT, YNNKEL (reference sequence). Written as DNA, the CDR3 is TGTGCCAGCAGCGAAATAAGCGGGGGGGCCCTCACAGATACGCAGTATTTT. This sequence encodes CASSEISGGALTDTQYF.

This clonotype occurred a few times. The rearrangement joins TRBV4-2 to TRBJ2-3; 10 nucleotides match TRBD2. CDR3 length: 16 amino acids. The trim removed 1 base at V and 2 bases at J, leaving 3 bases unmatched. Germline-derived CDR1 and CDR2 are LGHNA and YNFKEQ. This CDR3 reads CASSQGLAGHTDTQYF. The CDR3 nucleotides are TGTGCCAGCAGCCAAGGACTAGCGGGCCACACAGATACGCAGTATTTT.

The genes are TRBV20-1 and TRBJ2-3; 8 bases map to TRBD2. The CDR3 sequence is 15 residues long. V lost 3 bases, J lost 0 bases, and 5 bases stayed unmatched. Per germline, CDR1 DFQATT and CDR2 SNEGSKA (reference sequence). The CDR3 nucleotides are TGCAGTGCTAGTGGTCGGGGGGGGAGCACAGATACGCAGTATTTT. This gives the protein CSASGRGGSTDTQYF.

This rearrangement joins TRBV5-6 to TRBJ2-7; TRBD2 might be the D (5 bases). The DNA end lines up better with TRBJ2-4; the J call may be wrong. CDR1 and CDR2 from the germline V gene are SGHDT and YYEEEE. This CDR3 region has 19 residues. The CDR3 loop is CASSLFGPPRNSSRDIQYF. The CDR3 nucleotides are TGTGCCAGCAGCTTGTTCGGACCGCCCCGGAACAGCTCGCGGGACATTCAGTACTTC.